A selection of T cell receptor beta chains follows, all from one sample in a study of T-cell memory formation after mild COVID-19. TCRdb redid the calling of the 5' RACE reads with MiXCR, one entry per CDR3 protein. The sample shows roughly 140,000 distinct CDR3 sequences, 14% of them seen only once. The sample consisted of PBMCs or a T cell subset sorted from them (not recorded which). These receptors were obtained from an adult woman who had mild COVID-19 (a few samples of this study predate the infection). Cell type and time point are not known. CDR3s include the opening cysteine and the closing phenylalanine or tryptophan. The D gene is left open where the match is weak. Clone size is shown for a subset of rows, as once, few, many or a class of expanded clone.

cdr3_aa	cdr3_nt	v_call	d_call	j_call	clone_size
CASSYGQGAGELFF	TGTGCCAGCAGTTACGGACAGGGGGCCGGGGAGCTGTTTTTT	TRBV6-5	TRBD1	TRBJ2-2	few
CASSQALAGDMQF	TGCGCCAGCAGCCAAGCCTTAGCGGGGGATATGCAATTC	TRBV4-1	TRBD2	TRBJ2-1	NA
CASSGTTHTGELFF	TGTGCCAGCAGCGGGACTACCCACACCGGGGAGCTGTTTTTT	TRBV7-9	TRBD2	TRBJ2-2	NA
CASSIASGTEAFF	TGTGCCAGTAGTATAGCCTCCGGGACAGAAGCTTTCTTT	TRBV19	NA	TRBJ1-1	few
CASSTRISYNEQFF	TGTGCCAGCAGCACCAGAATATCCTACAATGAGCAGTTCTTC	TRBV7-2	NA	TRBJ2-1	NA
CASTFGGEAFF	TGTGCCAGCACCTTCGGGGGTGAAGCTTTCTTT	TRBV27	NA	TRBJ1-1	few
CATSPGSYEQYF	TGTGCCACCTCCCCCGGTTCTTACGAGCAGTACTTC	TRBV24-1	NA	TRBJ2-7	NA
CASSEDVGGGGDTQYF	TGTGCCAGCAGTGAAGACGTTGGCGGGGGGGGAGATACGCAGTATTTT	TRBV6-1	TRBD2	TRBJ2-3	NA
CASSVILGGPYEQYF	TGTGCCAGCAGCGTAATCCTAGGAGGACCGTACGAGCAGTACTTC	TRBV5-4	NA	TRBJ2-7	few
CASSQDHRVPGNTIYF	TGTGCCAGCAGCCAAGATCATAGAGTTCCTGGAAACACCATATATTTT	TRBV14	NA	TRBJ1-3	NA
CAIRLAAHTGELFF	TGTGCCATCCGCTTAGCGGCTCACACCGGGGAGCTGTTTTTT	TRBV27	NA	TRBJ2-2	NA
CAISEPSGGSPETQYF	TGTGCCATCAGTGAGCCTAGCGGGGGGTCCCCAGAGACCCAGTACTTC	TRBV10-3	TRBD2	TRBJ2-5	few
CASSPLSETGSGYTF	TGTGCCAGCAGTCCCCTTTCCGAGACAGGGAGCGGCTACACCTTC	TRBV25-1	TRBD1	TRBJ1-2	NA
CASSPLGRGTDTQYF	TGTGCCAGCAGTCCCCTGGGTCGCGGCACAGATACGCAGTATTTT	TRBV6-6	NA	TRBJ2-3	few
CAWTIDPGLPYEQYF	TGTGCCTGGACCATTGATCCGGGACTTCCCTACGAGCAGTACTTC	TRBV30	NA	TRBJ2-7	NA
CASSQEAADTQYF	TGCGCCAGCAGCCAAGAGGCGGCAGATACGCAGTATTTT	TRBV4-3	NA	TRBJ2-3	NA
CASSWTGKSFPDTQYF	TGTGCCAGCAGCTGGACAGGGAAGTCATTCCCAGATACGCAGTATTTT	TRBV6-5	TRBD1	TRBJ2-3	NA
CASSLAGNAHTEAFF	TGTGCCAGCAGCTTGGCCGGGAACGCCCACACTGAAGCTTTCTTT	TRBV5-5	NA	TRBJ1-1	few
CASSQDRSTGELFF	TGCGCCAGCAGCCAAGATCGTTCGACTGGGGAGCTGTTTTTT	TRBV4-1	NA	TRBJ2-2	many
CATGGKASYNSPLHF	TGTGCCACGGGGGGGAAAGCCTCCTATAATTCACCCCTCCACTTT	TRBV27	NA	TRBJ1-6	once
CASSSRGVTEQYF	TGTGCCAGCAGCTCACGGGGGGTTACCGAGCAGTACTTC	TRBV7-6	TRBD2	TRBJ2-7	NA
CASKNPGTENNEQFF	TGTGCCAGCAAGAACCCCGGGACTGAAAACAATGAGCAGTTCTTC	TRBV12-3/TRBV12-4	NA	TRBJ2-1	many
CASSLDLNIQYF	TGTGCCAGCAGCTTAGATCTAAACATTCAGTACTTC	TRBV11-3	NA	TRBJ2-4	few
CASSLVVTANEQFF	TGTGCCAGCAGCTTAGTTGTTACGGCGAATGAGCAGTTCTTC	TRBV11-2	NA	TRBJ2-1	NA
CASSRKPGTGDGNTIYF	TGCGCCAGCAGCCGCAAACCCGGGACAGGGGACGGAAACACCATATATTTT	TRBV4-1	TRBD1	TRBJ1-3	few
CASSIVYPDRGNTEAFF	TGTGCCAGCAGCATCGTCTACCCCGACAGGGGGAACACTGAAGCTTTCTTT	TRBV5-5	TRBD1	TRBJ1-1	few
CASSPEGGEADTQYF	TGTGCCAGCAGCCCCGAGGGCGGGGAGGCAGATACGCAGTATTTT	TRBV7-6	NA	TRBJ2-3	few
CASSSFLGGSSETQYF	TGTGCCAGCAGTAGTTTCCTCGGCGGGTCATCCGAGACCCAGTACTTC	TRBV6-1	NA	TRBJ2-5	NA
CASRTGLAGRYEQYF	TGTGCCAGCAGAACGGGACTAGCGGGACGCTACGAGCAGTACTTC	TRBV7-2	TRBD2	TRBJ2-7	NA
CASSLTGYEQYF	TGTGCCAGCAGCTTAACGGGGTACGAGCAGTACTTC	TRBV7-2	NA	TRBJ2-7	NA
CASSAPGTGNTEAFF	TGTGCCAGCAGCGCCCCAGGGACGGGTAACACTGAAGCTTTCTTT	TRBV9	NA	TRBJ1-1	NA
CASSLRGLPTSYEQYF	TGCGCCAGCAGCCTTCGGGGTTTGCCCACCTCCTACGAGCAGTACTTC	TRBV4-1	NA	TRBJ2-7	few
CASTRLGTRSETQYF	TGTGCCAGCACCCGCTTGGGGACCCGGTCAGAGACCCAGTACTTC	TRBV27	NA	TRBJ2-5	NA
CASSIQGANPSYNEQFF	TGTGCCAGCAGTATACAGGGGGCTAACCCCTCCTACAATGAGCAGTTCTTC	TRBV27	TRBD1	TRBJ2-1	few
CASSHRDRPNEKLFF	TGTGCCAGCAGCCATAGGGACAGACCTAATGAAAAACTGTTTTTT	TRBV5-6	TRBD1	TRBJ1-4	NA
CASSSNYRRDRGQETQYF	TGCGCCAGCAGCTCCAATTATCGTCGGGACAGGGGACAAGAGACCCAGTACTTC	TRBV4-1	TRBD1	TRBJ2-5	NA
CASRSGEVSNQPQHF	TGTGCCAGCAGATCGGGGGAGGTTAGCAATCAGCCCCAGCATTTT	TRBV27	NA	TRBJ1-5	NA
CAISGLAGESEEQFF	TGTGCCATCAGTGGACTAGCGGGAGAGTCAGAAGAGCAGTTCTTC	TRBV10-3	TRBD2	TRBJ2-1	NA
CASKSGGSSYNEQFF	TGTGCCAGCAAATCGGGGGGGAGCTCCTACAATGAGCAGTTCTTC	TRBV12-3/TRBV12-4	TRBD2	TRBJ2-1	few
CASSPRDSFGDEQFF	TGCGCCAGCAGCCCCAGGGACTCATTCGGGGATGAGCAGTTCTTC	TRBV5-1	NA	TRBJ2-1	NA
CASRGTGLNQPQHF	TGTGCCAGCAGGGGGACCGGACTCAATCAGCCCCAGCATTTT	TRBV3-1	NA	TRBJ1-5	NA
CASSAGQIQETQYF	TGTGCCAGTAGTGCGGGACAGATCCAAGAGACCCAGTACTTC	TRBV19	NA	TRBJ2-5	few
CASSLMRSYEQYF	TGTGCCAGCAGTTTAATGCGTAGCTACGAGCAGTACTTC	TRBV28	NA	TRBJ2-7	few
CATSRGSSRAQYF	TGTGCCACCAGCAGGGGTAGCTCCCGGGCCCAGTACTTC	TRBV15	NA	TRBJ2-5	many
CASSSGLAGGIGQETQYF	TGTGCCAGCAGCTCCGGACTAGCGGGAGGTATAGGGCAAGAGACCCAGTACTTC	TRBV7-9	TRBD2	TRBJ2-5	NA